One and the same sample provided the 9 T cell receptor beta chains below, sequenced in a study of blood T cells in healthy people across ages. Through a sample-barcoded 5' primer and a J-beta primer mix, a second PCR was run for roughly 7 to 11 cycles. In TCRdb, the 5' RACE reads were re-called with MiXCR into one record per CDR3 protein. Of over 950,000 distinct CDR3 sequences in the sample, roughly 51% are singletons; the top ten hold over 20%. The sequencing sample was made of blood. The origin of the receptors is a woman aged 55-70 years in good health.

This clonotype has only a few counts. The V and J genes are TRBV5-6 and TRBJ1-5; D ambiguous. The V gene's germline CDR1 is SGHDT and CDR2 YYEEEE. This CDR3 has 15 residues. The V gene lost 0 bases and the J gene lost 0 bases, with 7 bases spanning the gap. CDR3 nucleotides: TGTGCCAGCAGCTTGGGTACTTATAGCAATCAGCCCCAGCATTTT. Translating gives CASSLGTYSNQPQHF.

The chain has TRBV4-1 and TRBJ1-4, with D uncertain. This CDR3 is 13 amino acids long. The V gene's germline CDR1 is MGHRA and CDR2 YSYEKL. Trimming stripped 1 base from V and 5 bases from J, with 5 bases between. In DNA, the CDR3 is TGCGCCAGCAGCCAAGTCGGGAATGAAAAACTGTTTTTT. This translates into CASSQVGNEKLFF.

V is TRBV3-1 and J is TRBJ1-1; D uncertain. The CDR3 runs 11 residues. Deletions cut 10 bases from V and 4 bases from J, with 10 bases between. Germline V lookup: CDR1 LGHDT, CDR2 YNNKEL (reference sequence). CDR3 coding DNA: TGTGCCACGGTTCGTGGCACTGAAGCTTTCTTT. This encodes CATVRGTEAFF.

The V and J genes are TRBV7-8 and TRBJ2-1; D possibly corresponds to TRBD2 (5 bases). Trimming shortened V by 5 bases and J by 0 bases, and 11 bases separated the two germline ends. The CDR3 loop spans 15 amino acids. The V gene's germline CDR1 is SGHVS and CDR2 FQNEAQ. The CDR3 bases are TGTGCCAGCAGCAGGAGGACTGGCTCCTACAATGAGCAGTTCTTC. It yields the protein CASSRRTGSYNEQFF. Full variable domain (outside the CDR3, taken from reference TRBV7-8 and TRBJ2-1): GAGVSQSPRYKVAKRGQDVALRCDPISGHVSLFWYQQALGQGPEFLTYFQNEAQLDKSGLPSDRFFAERPEGSVSTLKIQRTQQEDSAVYLCASSRRTGSYNEQFFGPGTRLTVL.

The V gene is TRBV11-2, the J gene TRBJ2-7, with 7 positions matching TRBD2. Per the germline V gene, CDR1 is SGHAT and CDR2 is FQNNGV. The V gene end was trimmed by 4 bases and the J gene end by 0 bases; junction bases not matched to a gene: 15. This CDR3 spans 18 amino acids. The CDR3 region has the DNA TGTGCCAGCAGCTCTGACGGGCCCCGGCGGGAGTTCTCCTACGAGCAGTACTTC. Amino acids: CASSSDGPRREFSYEQYF.

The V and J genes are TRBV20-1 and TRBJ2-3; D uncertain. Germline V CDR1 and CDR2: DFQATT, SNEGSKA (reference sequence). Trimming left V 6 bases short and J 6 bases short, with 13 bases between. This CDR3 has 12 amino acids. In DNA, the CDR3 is TGCAGTGCCGCTCCCGGATGGGATACGCAGTATTTT. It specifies CSAAPGWDTQYF.

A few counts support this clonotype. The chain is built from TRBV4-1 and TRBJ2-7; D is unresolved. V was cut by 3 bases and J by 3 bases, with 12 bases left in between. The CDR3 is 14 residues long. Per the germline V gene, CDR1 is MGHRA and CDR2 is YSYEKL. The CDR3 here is CASSQIPGHYEQYF. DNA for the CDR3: TGCGCCAGCAGCCAGATACCGGGCCACTACGAGCAGTACTTC.

This CDR3 reads CAISESKGRQPQHF. In nucleotides, the CDR3 is TGTGCCATCAGTGAGTCGAAGGGACGACAGCCCCAGCATTTT. The chain carries TRBV10-3 and TRBJ1-5; the D gene is possibly TRBD1 (5 bases). Trimming took 0 bases from V and 7 from J, leaving 10 bases between them. Germline V CDR1 and CDR2: ENHRY, SYGVKD. The CDR3 sequence is 14 residues long.

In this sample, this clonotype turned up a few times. The CDR3 loop reads CASSPGSGRDTDTQYF. DNA of the CDR3: TGTGCCAGCAGCCCCGGGAGTGGGCGTGACACAGATACGCAGTATTTT. The rearrangement joins TRBV11-3 to TRBJ2-3; D may be TRBD2 (6 bases). CDR3 length: 16 amino acids. Trimming removed 5 bases from V and 2 bases from J, with 17 bases in between. Germline values: CDR1 SGHNT, CDR2 YENEEA.